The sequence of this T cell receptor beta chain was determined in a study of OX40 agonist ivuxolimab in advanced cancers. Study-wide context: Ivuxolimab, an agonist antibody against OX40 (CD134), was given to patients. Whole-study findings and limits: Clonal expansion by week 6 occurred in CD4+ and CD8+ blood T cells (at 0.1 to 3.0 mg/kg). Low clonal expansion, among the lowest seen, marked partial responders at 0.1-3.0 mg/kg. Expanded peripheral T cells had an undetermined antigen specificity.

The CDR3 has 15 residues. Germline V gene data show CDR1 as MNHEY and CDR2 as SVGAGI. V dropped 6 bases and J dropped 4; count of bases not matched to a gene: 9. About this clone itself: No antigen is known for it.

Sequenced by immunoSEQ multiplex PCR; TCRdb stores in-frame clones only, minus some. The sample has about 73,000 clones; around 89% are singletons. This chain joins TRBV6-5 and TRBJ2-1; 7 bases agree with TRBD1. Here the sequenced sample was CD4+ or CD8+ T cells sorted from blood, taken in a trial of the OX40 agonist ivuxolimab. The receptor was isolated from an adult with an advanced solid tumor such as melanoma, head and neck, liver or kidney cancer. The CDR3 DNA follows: TGTGCCAGCAGCCTGGGGACAGCCCCTTACAATGAGCAGTTCTTC. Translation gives CASSLGTAPYNEQFF.